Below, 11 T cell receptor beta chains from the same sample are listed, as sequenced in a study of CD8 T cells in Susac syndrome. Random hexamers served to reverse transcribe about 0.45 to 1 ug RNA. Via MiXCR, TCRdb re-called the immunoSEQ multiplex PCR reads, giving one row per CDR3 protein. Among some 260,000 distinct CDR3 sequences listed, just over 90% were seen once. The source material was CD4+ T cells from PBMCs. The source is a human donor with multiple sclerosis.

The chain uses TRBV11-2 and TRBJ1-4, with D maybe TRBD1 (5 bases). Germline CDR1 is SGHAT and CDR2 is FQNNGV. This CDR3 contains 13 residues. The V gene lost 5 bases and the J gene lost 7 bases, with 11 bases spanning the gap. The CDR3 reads CASSRPGTEKLFF. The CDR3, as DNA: TGTGCCAGCAGCCGACCGGGGACTGAAAAACTGTTTTTT.

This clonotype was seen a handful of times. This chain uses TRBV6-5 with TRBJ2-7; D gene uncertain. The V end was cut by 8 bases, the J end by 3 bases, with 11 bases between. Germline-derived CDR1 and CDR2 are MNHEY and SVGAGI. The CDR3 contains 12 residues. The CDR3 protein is CASSYSRYEQYF. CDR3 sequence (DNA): TGTGCCAGCTCGTACTCTCGCTACGAGCAGTACTTC.

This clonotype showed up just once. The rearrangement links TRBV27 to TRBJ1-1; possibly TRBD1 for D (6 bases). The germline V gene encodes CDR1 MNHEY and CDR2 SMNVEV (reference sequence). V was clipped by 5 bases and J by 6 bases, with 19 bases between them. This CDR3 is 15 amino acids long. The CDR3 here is CASSMSGVYSSEAFF. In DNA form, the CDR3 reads TGTGCCAGCAGTATGTCAGGGGTTTATTCATCTGAAGCTTTCTTT.

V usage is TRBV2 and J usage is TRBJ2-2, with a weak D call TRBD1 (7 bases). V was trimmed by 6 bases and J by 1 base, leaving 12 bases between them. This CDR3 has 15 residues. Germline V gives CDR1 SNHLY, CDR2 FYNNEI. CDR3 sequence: CASRSGGGNTGELFF. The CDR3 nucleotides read TGTGCCAGCAGGTCAGGGGGAGGGAACACCGGGGAGCTGTTTTTT.

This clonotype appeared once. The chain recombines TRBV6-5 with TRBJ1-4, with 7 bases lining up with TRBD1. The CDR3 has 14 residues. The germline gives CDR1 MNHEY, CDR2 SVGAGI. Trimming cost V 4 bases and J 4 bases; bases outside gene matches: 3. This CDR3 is CASSFDRVNEKLFF. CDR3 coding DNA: TGTGCCAGCAGTTTCGACAGGGTTAATGAAAAACTGTTTTTT.

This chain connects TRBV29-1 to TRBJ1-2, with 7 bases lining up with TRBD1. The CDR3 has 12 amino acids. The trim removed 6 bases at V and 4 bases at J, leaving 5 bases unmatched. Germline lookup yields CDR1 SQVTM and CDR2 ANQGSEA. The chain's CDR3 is CSVAGGSYGYTF. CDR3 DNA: TGCAGCGTCGCAGGGGGGAGCTATGGCTACACCTTC.

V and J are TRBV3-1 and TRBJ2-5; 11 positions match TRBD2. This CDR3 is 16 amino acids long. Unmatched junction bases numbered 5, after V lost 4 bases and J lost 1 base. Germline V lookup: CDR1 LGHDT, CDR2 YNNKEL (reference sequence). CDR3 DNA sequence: TGTGCCAGCAGCCCCCGGACTAGCGGGTTCCAAGAGACCCAGTACTTC. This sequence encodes CASSPRTSGFQETQYF.

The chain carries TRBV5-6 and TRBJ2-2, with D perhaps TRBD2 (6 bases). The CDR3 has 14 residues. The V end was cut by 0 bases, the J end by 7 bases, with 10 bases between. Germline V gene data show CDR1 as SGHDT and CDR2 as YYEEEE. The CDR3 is CASSLDPGVGELFF. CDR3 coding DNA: TGTGCCAGCAGCTTGGATCCGGGGGTCGGGGAGCTGTTTTTT. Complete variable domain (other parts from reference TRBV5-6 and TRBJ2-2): DAGVTQSPTHLIKTRGQQVTLRCSPKSGHDTVSWYQQALGQGPQFIFQYYEEEERQRGNFPDRFSGHQFPNYSSELNVNALLLGDSALYLCASSLDPGVGELFFGEGSRLTVL.

The CDR3 nucleotides are TGTGCCAGTAGTATTTTGGGGGCCGGTGAAGCTTTCTTT. It yields the protein CASSILGAGEAFF. The genes are TRBV19 and TRBJ1-1; possibly TRBD1 for D (6 bases). The CDR3 runs to 13 residues. Trimming left V 3 bases short and J 7 bases short, with 12 bases between. Per the germline V gene, CDR1 is LNHDA and CDR2 is SQIVND (reference sequence). Using reference TRBV19 and TRBJ1-1 for the parts outside the CDR3, the full variable domain is DGGITQSPKYLFRKEGQNVTLSCEQNLNHDAMYWYRQDPGQGLRLIYYSQIVNDFQKGDIAEGYSVSREKKESFPLTVTSAQKNPTAFYLCASSILGAGEAFFGQGTRLTVV.

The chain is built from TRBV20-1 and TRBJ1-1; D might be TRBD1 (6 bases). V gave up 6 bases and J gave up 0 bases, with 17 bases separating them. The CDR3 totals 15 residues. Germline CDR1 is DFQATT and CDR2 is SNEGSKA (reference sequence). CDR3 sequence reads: CSAAGRGGLNTEAFF. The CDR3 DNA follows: TGCAGTGCGGCAGGGCGGGGGGGCCTGAACACTGAAGCTTTCTTT.

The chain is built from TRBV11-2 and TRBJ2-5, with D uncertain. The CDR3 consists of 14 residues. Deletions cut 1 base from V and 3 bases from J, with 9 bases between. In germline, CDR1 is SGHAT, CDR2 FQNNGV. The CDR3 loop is CASSLGHGEETQYF. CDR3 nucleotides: TGTGCCAGCAGCTTAGGACACGGAGAAGAGACCCAGTACTTC.